This entry lists 10 T cell receptor beta chains sequenced from one sample in a study of cytomegalovirus exposure and HLA in healthy donors. PCR employed 60 Vbeta and 13 Jbeta primers. Some clones are missing from TCRdb's copy, which holds only in-frame ones; the method was immunoSEQ multiplex PCR. The profile shows 180,000 or so clones, around 80% of them singletons. Material: PBMCs. The source of these receptors is a woman aged 30 to 39 in good health and CMV-seropositive.

CDR3 amino acids: CASSYPQDGYTGELFF. CDR3 sequence (DNA): TGTGCCAGCAGTTATCCACAGGACGGATACACCGGGGAGCTGTTTTTT. The chain links TRBV6-7 to TRBJ2-2; possibly TRBD1 for D (5 bases). TRBV6-7 is known as an ORF, though its function is uncertain. Between the trimmed V and J ends, which lost 3 bases and 3 bases, there was a span of 14 bases. The CDR3 extends over 16 amino acids.

The gene calls are TRBV4-2 and TRBJ2-7; maybe TRBD1 (5 bases). With 5 bases removed from V and 4 bases from J, the gap between germline ends came to 15 bases. Germline V gene sequence: CDR1 LGHNA, CDR2 YNFKEQ. The CDR3 runs to 14 residues. For the CDR3, the DNA is TGTGCCAGCAGCGAAAGTCAGGGCGAGTACGAGCAGTACTTC. This sequence encodes CASSESQGEYEQYF.

The chain combines TRBV5-4 with TRBJ2-2, with 9 positions matching TRBD1. Germline lookup yields CDR1 SGHNT and CDR2 YYREEE (reference sequence). Trimming removed 7 bases from V and 3 bases from J; junction bases left unmatched: 7. The CDR3 covers 15 residues. In DNA form, the CDR3 reads TGTGCCAGCGGACCCCGGGACAGGGACACCGGGGAGCTGTTTTTT. Amino acid sequence: CASGPRDRDTGELFF.

The V call is TRBV19, the J call TRBJ1-5, with a tentative D call TRBD1 (6 bases). Trimming cost V 6 bases and J 6 bases, with 12 bases left between them. Per germline, CDR1 LNHDA and CDR2 SQIVND (reference sequence). The CDR3 contains 13 residues. The CDR3: CASRGAGAQPQHF. CDR3 nucleotide sequence: TGTGCCAGTAGGGGAGCGGGGGCTCAGCCCCAGCATTTT.

The chain employs TRBV7-3 and TRBJ1-2, with a weak D call TRBD1 (5 bases). The CDR3 loop spans 15 amino acids. The ends were cut back, 3 bases at V and 6 bases at J, with 17 bases in the middle. Germline values: CDR1 SGHTA, CDR2 FQGTGA. CDR3 bases: TGTGCCAGCAGCTTGGGGCCCCAGGGACTTGATGGCTACACCTTC. This gives the protein CASSLGPQGLDGYTF.

The rearrangement links TRBV18 to TRBJ1-1, with D maybe TRBD1 (5 bases). The CDR3 contains 13 residues. Germline V gene sequence: CDR1 KGHSH, CDR2 LQKENI. V was pared by 5 bases and J by 4 bases, with 11 bases between. The CDR3 spells CASSTTDPTEAFF. The CDR3 DNA follows: TGTGCCAGCTCAACGACAGATCCCACTGAAGCTTTCTTT.

J is TRBJ2-2 and V is TRBV7-3, with 11 bases matching TRBD1. Germline V CDR1 and CDR2: SGHTA, FQGTGA. The CDR3 spans 16 residues. V lost 2 bases, J lost 4 bases, and 3 bases stayed unmatched. The CDR3 DNA reads TGTGCCAGCAGCTTATCAGGACAGGGGGCCACCGGGGAGCTGTTTTTT. This gives the protein CASSLSGQGATGELFF.

The chain links TRBV4-1 to TRBJ2-5, with 9 bases fitting TRBD1. The J call could be wrong; TRBJ2-7 is a better fit for the DNA end. Germline V gene sequence: CDR1 MGHRA, CDR2 YSYEKL. The CDR3 loop spans 14 amino acids. The CDR3 nucleotides read TGCGCCAGCAGGCTGGACAGGGGAGGTGACGAGCAGTACTTC. This sequence encodes CASRLDRGGDEQYF.

The chain has TRBV10-1 and TRBJ2-5, with no clear D. Germline V CDR1 and CDR2: WNHNN, SYGVQD (reference sequence). The CDR3 totals 13 residues. Between the trimmed V and J ends, which lost 3 bases and 2 bases, there was a span of 7 bases. CDR3 amino acids: CASSEGAQETQYF. CDR3 nucleotides: TGCGCCAGCAGTGAAGGAGCACAAGAGACCCAGTACTTC.

CDR3 in amino acids: CASTLSGGASTDTQYF. DNA of the CDR3: TGTGCCAGCACCCTGAGCGGGGGCGCTAGCACAGATACGCAGTATTTT. The chain joins TRBV2 to TRBJ2-3; 8 nucleotides align to TRBD2. This CDR3 has 16 residues. CDR1 is SNHLY, CDR2 FYNNEI, per germline. Trimming at V came to 7 bases and at J to 0 bases, leaving 9 bases not matched to a gene.